Detailed here is one TCR beta chain. These data come from a study of blood T cell repertoires in COVID-19. Study-level background: Samples representing acute and convalescent COVID-19 were sourced from the United States, Italy and Spain. Sample material is recorded as cDNA or gDNA derived from T cells, B-cell-depleted T cells, or PBMCs.

Self-reported history from a screening survey and questionnaire set each donor's cohort. This CDR3 has 16 residues. Trimming took 0 bases from V and 0 from J, leaving 10 bases between them. Germline-derived CDR1 and CDR2 are SGHTS and YDEGEE. In the original processing: Reference gene primers were amplified, and this amplification served to estimate nucleated cell counts. The table came from immunoSEQ multiplex PCR; TCRdb's copy has only in-frame clones and leaves some out. V, J and clone size reflect that table, while D and trimming were determined from the DNA. The table lists 200,000 to 250,000 clones, approximately 80% of them singletons.

V and J are TRBV5-8 and TRBJ1-5; D might be TRBD1 (5 bases). The sequenced sample consisted of PBMCs or T cells enriched from blood (not recorded which). This TCR was recovered from a woman aged 40 to 49 with acute COVID-19. The CDR3: CASSLATGSSNQPQHF. The CDR3 region has the DNA TGTGCCAGCAGCTTGGCCACAGGTTCTAGCAATCAGCCCCAGCATTTT.